The 10 T cell receptor beta chains below all came from one sample that was sequenced in a study of post-analysis software for immune sequencing data. General observations from the study: In patients, TRBV5-6, TRBV5-1 and TRBV20-1 belonged to five or six TRBV segments found more frequently than in controls.

Their target antigens are unknown. Unique molecular identifiers were carried by the TCR beta cDNA libraries. Using its own MiXCR run on the PCR reads, TCRdb lists one record per CDR3 protein. The profile covers 650,000 to 850,000 distinct CDR3 sequences, with about 53% appearing a single time and approximately 4.5% taken by the ten largest. The sequencing input was blood. All receptors come from a girl aged 10 to 17 with multiple sclerosis.

This clonotype appeared a few times. The chain carries TRBV15 and TRBJ1-1; 7 bases line up with TRBD1. Germline loops: CDR1 LNHNV, CDR2 YYDKDF (reference sequence). The CDR3 contains 17 residues. Germline trimming cut 1 base from V and 1 base from J; bases unmatched to any gene: 9. This CDR3 reads CATSRGKTGTANTEAFF. The CDR3 DNA reads TGTGCCACCAGCAGAGGTAAAACCGGGACAGCGAACACTGAAGCTTTCTTT.

The sample holds a few counts of this clonotype. The chain carries TRBV5-1 and TRBJ1-2; the D gene is possibly TRBD1 (5 bases). Looked up from germline, CDR1 is SGHRS and CDR2 is YFSETQ. Trimming stripped 6 bases from V and 6 bases from J, with 18 bases between. The CDR3 is 14 amino acids. CDR3 protein: CASTFGGTKHGYTF. CDR3 sequence (DNA): TGCGCCAGCACTTTCGGCGGGACGAAGCATGGCTACACCTTC.

The chain employs TRBV20-1 and TRBJ1-5; 7 bases line up with TRBD1. V trimming: 3 bases; J trimming: 7 bases; junction bases outside the gene matches: 9. The length of the CDR3 is 14 residues. The V gene's germline CDR1 is DFQATT and CDR2 SNEGSKA (reference sequence). The chain's CDR3 is CSARESAGGQPQHF. CDR3 sequence (DNA): TGCAGTGCTAGGGAGAGCGCAGGGGGGCAGCCCCAGCATTTT.

This clonotype was recorded once. The V call is TRBV7-9, the J call TRBJ2-7; TRBD1 is a possible D gene (6 bases). V shed 1 base and J shed 5 bases, with 15 bases lying between them. The length of the CDR3 is 15 residues. CDR1 SEHNR and CDR2 FQNEAQ come from the germline V gene (reference sequence). The CDR3 spells CASSLGAPGEDEQYF. CDR3 sequence (DNA): TGTGCCAGCAGCTTAGGAGCCCCAGGGGAAGACGAGCAGTACTTC.

DNA for the CDR3: TGTGCCAGCAGCCCTCCAGGACTAGCGGCGTACGAGCAGTACTTC. It encodes CASSPPGLAAYEQYF. This chain uses TRBV7-2 with TRBJ2-7; 10 positions match TRBD2. The V gene's germline CDR1 is SGHTA and CDR2 FQGNSA. The J segment lost 4 bases and the V segment lost 5 bases, leaving 8 bases of the junction unmatched. The CDR3 totals 15 residues.

The chain uses TRBV20-1 and TRBJ1-5; the D gene is possibly TRBD1 (6 bases). CDR1 is DFQATT and CDR2 is SNEGSKA in the germline V gene (reference sequence). With 6 bases removed from V and 3 bases from J, the gap between germline ends came to 18 bases. There are 15 residues in the CDR3. DNA of the CDR3: TGCAGTGCAGACAACAGGGTTCTTATCAATCAGCCCCAGCATTTT. It codes for CSADNRVLINQPQHF.

The chain couples TRBV11-1 to TRBJ2-7; D uncertain. V lost 4 bases to trimming and J lost 1 base, with 20 bases between them. The germline gives CDR1 SGHAT, CDR2 FQDESV (reference sequence). This CDR3 is 17 amino acids long. CDR3 coding DNA: TGTGCCAGCAGCTCCAGGAGTTGGTGGGCTAAATCCTACGAGCAGTACTTC. It yields the protein CASSSRSWWAKSYEQYF.

V usage is TRBV5-1 and J usage is TRBJ2-1; 10 positions agree with TRBD2. Germline lookup yields CDR1 SGHRS and CDR2 YFSETQ. Trimming removed 4 bases from V and 1 base from J; junction bases left unmatched: 5. The length of the CDR3 is 16 residues. Written as DNA, the CDR3 is TGCGCCAGCAGCCTCGGACTAGCGGAGTCCTACAATGAGCAGTTCTTC. Protein product: CASSLGLAESYNEQFF.

This clonotype was observed a handful of times. The DNA for the CDR3 is TGTGCCAGCAGTTACTCGACCCTAGCGGGGATCGCAGATACGCAGTATTTT. Its translation is CASSYSTLAGIADTQYF. The gene calls are TRBV6-5 and TRBJ2-3; 9 nucleotides line up with TRBD2. V gave up 0 bases and J gave up 4 bases; unmatched junction bases: 8. The CDR3 contains 17 residues. In germline, CDR1 is MNHEY, CDR2 SVGAGI.

The V gene is TRBV29-1, the J gene TRBJ2-7; unclear D gene. The CDR3 extends over 13 amino acids. With 1 base removed from V and 7 bases from J, the gap between germline ends came to 14 bases. Per germline, CDR1 SQVTM and CDR2 ANQGSEA. The CDR3 is CSVEGPRPGEQYF. DNA of the CDR3: TGCAGCGTTGAAGGACCGCGGCCTGGGGAGCAGTACTTC.